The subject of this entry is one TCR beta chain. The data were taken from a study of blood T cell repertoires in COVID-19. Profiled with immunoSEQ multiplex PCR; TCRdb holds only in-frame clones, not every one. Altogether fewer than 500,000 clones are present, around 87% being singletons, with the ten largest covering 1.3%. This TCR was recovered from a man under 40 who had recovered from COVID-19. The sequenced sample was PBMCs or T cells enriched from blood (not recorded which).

DNA of the CDR3: TGTGCCAGCAGCCTACAGGGAAATCAGCCCCAGCATTTT. Encoded protein: CASSLQGNQPQHF. The chain recombines TRBV3-1 (or the pseudogene TRBV3-2) with TRBJ1-5, with TRBD1 as a possible D gene (6 bases). The V and J ends lost 4 bases and 4 bases respectively, with 8 bases between them. The CDR3 contains 13 residues. Germline CDR1 and CDR2: LGHDT and YNNKEL (reference sequence).